Below are 32 T cell receptor beta chains sequenced from a single sample in a study of shared clonotypes between healthy human individuals. Clones were sequenced by immunoSEQ multiplex PCR, and TCRdb holds only the in-frame ones, with some missing. The profile shows approximately 1.5 million clones, approximately 98.5% of them singletons. Sequenced input: naive CD4+ T cells sorted from blood. As to subset: CD45RA+ positively selected. The receptors shown here come from a man aged 25-45 years in good health.

The chain joins TRBV11-3 to TRBJ2-1; D ambiguous. Between the trimmed V and J ends, which lost 0 bases and 8 bases, there was a span of 8 bases. Germline assignment: CDR1 SGHNT and CDR2 YENEEA. The CDR3 is 13 amino acids. The CDR3, as DNA: TGTGCCAGCAGCTTAGATAAACAGCATGAGCAGTTCTTC. Its translation: CASSLDKQHEQFF.

The chain joins TRBV11-2 to TRBJ2-6; D uncertain. V was shortened by 5 bases and J by 2 bases, with 7 bases between the two germline ends. The germline gives CDR1 SGHAT, CDR2 FQNNGV. CDR3 length: 14 residues. The CDR3 bases are TGTGCCAGCAGCACGTTAACTGGGGCCAACGTCCTGACTTTC. It is translated as CASSTLTGANVLTF.

This chain uses TRBV18 with TRBJ2-7; TRBD2 aligns across 7 bases. The CDR3 covers 14 residues. The V segment lost 3 bases and the J segment 7 bases; nucleotides outside the gene matches: 9. Germline V gene sequence: CDR1 KGHSH, CDR2 LQKENI. CDR3: CASSPARGVLEQYF. The CDR3 DNA sequence: TGTGCCAGCTCACCTGCCCGGGGGGTTCTGGAGCAGTACTTC.

The genes are TRBV2 and TRBJ1-2, with D maybe TRBD1 (5 bases). Per germline, CDR1 SNHLY and CDR2 FYNNEI. The CDR3 is 13 residues long. Trimming stripped 7 bases from V and 7 bases from J, with 16 bases between. The CDR3 loop reads CASTRDSLGGYTF. CDR3 nucleotide sequence: TGTGCCAGCACTCGGGACTCTTTGGGTGGCTACACCTTC. Drawing the rest from reference TRBV2 and TRBJ1-2, the complete variable domain is EPEVTQTPSHQVTQMGQEVILRCVPISNHLYFYWYRQILGQKVEFLVSFYNNEISEKSEIFDDQFSVERPDGSNFTLKIRSTKLEDSAMYFCASTRDSLGGYTFGSGTRLTVV.

In this sample, this clone turned up once. The V call is TRBV5-1, the J call TRBJ1-2; D is perhaps TRBD1 (6 bases). The CDR3 has 16 amino acids. CDR1 and CDR2 from the germline V gene are SGHRS and YFSETQ. V was trimmed by 0 bases and J by 7 bases, leaving 19 bases between them. CDR3 in DNA: TGCGCCAGCAGCTTGGTCAGGGGAGACCCACCCCTTGGCTACACCTTC. Protein sequence: CASSLVRGDPPLGYTF.

V is TRBV11-3 and J is TRBJ2-7; D possibly matches TRBD1 or TRBD2 (6 bases each). The germline gives CDR1 SGHNT, CDR2 YENEEA. The CDR3 has 14 residues. Trimming removed 10 bases from V and 5 bases from J, with 21 bases in between. The CDR3 sequence: CAIQNGAGEDEQYF. Here the CDR3 DNA reads TGTGCCATCCAAAACGGCGCAGGGGAGGACGAGCAGTACTTC.

This clone was recorded only once. The chain carries TRBV5-1 and TRBJ1-4; D ambiguous. V was cut by 0 bases and J by 7 bases, with 10 bases left in between. The CDR3 spans 14 residues. Germline loops: CDR1 SGHRS, CDR2 YFSETQ. DNA for the CDR3: TGCGCCAGCAGCTTGGACACTTCGTTTGAAAAACTGTTTTTT. Protein: CASSLDTSFEKLFF. The full variable domain, its missing parts supplied by reference TRBV5-1 and TRBJ1-4, is KAGVTQTPRYLIKTRGQQVTLSCSPISGHRSVSWYQQTPGQGLQFLFEYFSETQRNKGNFPGRFSGRQFSNSRSEMNVSTLELGDSALYLCASSLDTSFEKLFFGSGTQLSVL.

The chain joins TRBV11-2 to TRBJ2-3; TRBD2 aligns across 7 bases. This CDR3 spans 17 amino acids. CDR1 and CDR2 (germline): SGHAT, FQNNGV. J gave up 0 bases and V 0 bases, and 6 bases lay outside the gene matches. The CDR3 region is CASSLDPSGISTDTQYF. CDR3 nucleotide sequence: TGTGCCAGCAGCTTAGACCCGAGCGGGATAAGCACAGATACGCAGTATTTT. Complete variable domain (other parts from reference TRBV11-2 and TRBJ2-3): EAGVAQSPRYKIIEKRQSVAFWCNPISGHATLYWYQQILGQGPKLLIQFQNNGVVDDSQLPKDRFSAERLKGVDSTLKIQPAKLEDSAVYLCASSLDPSGISTDTQYFGPGTRLTVL.

This sequence joins TRBV7-8 and TRBJ2-3, with D maybe TRBD2 (5 bases). This CDR3 has 16 residues. Trimming removed 5 bases at V and 2 bases at J, with 17 bases between. Germline V lookup: CDR1 SGHVS, CDR2 FQNEAQ. The CDR3: CASSRRARGITDTQYF. For the CDR3, the DNA is TGTGCCAGCAGCCGCAGAGCCCGGGGAATCACAGATACGCAGTATTTT.

The V call is TRBV9, the J call TRBJ2-6; TRBD2 is a possible D gene (6 bases). The ends were cut back, 3 bases at V and 0 bases at J, with 19 bases in the middle. The germline V gene encodes CDR1 SGDLS and CDR2 YYNGEE. This CDR3 contains 19 residues. DNA for the CDR3: TGTGCCAGCAGCGAGAGCGGGTCCCGACATCTCTCTGGGGCCAACGTCCTGACTTTC. This codes for CASSESGSRHLSGANVLTF.

The chain couples TRBV10-3 to TRBJ2-2, with 9 bases fitting TRBD1. V lost 2 bases and J lost 6; bases outside the gene matches: 1. This CDR3 contains 14 residues. Germline V gene sequence: CDR1 ENHRY, CDR2 SYGVKD. The CDR3 DNA follows: TGTGCCATCAGTGAGCGGACAGGGGCCGGGGAGCTGTTTTTT. Translating gives CAISERTGAGELFF.

The genes are TRBV5-5 and TRBJ2-7, with 9 bases fitting TRBD1. The CDR3 has 16 residues. Trimming removed 5 bases from V and 5 bases from J; junction bases left unmatched: 14. Germline loops: CDR1 SGHKS, CDR2 YYEKEE (reference sequence). The CDR3 region is CASSLIPGQGKDEQYF. The CDR3 bases are TGTGCCAGCAGTCTGATACCGGGACAGGGTAAGGACGAGCAGTACTTC.

Of note for this clone: The same CDR3 also results from other DNA sequences found in this sample. The rearrangement links TRBV5-1 to TRBJ2-7, with D uncertain. CDR3 length: 14 amino acids. Trimming stripped 4 bases from V and 0 bases from J, with 11 bases between. Per the germline V gene, CDR1 is SGHRS and CDR2 is YFSETQ. CDR3 bases: TGCGCCAGCAGCGACACGGGTTCCTCCTACGAGCAGTACTTC. Translated: CASSDTGSSYEQYF.

The V call is TRBV7-9, the J call TRBJ2-4; 7 bases line up with TRBD1. Germline lookup yields CDR1 SEHNR and CDR2 FQNEAQ (reference sequence). V was pared by 6 bases and J by 5 bases, with 4 bases of the junction left unmatched. This CDR3 has 13 residues. CDR3 nucleotide sequence: TGTGCCAGCAGAGGACAGGTCCAAAACATTCAGTACTTC. It codes for CASRGQVQNIQYF.

The chain couples TRBV7-2 to TRBJ2-1, with 8 bases identical to TRBD2. The trim removed 6 bases at V and 0 bases at J, leaving 7 bases unmatched. CDR1 and CDR2 (germline): SGHTA, FQGNSA. The CDR3 runs 16 residues. DNA of the CDR3: TGTGCCAGCAGTCCTACGGGGGGGCTCTCCTACAATGAGCAGTTCTTC. It yields the protein CASSPTGGLSYNEQFF.

This clone was counted once. V gene TRBV27 combines with J gene TRBJ2-2; 10 positions agree with TRBD2. J gave up 2 bases and V 2 bases, and 5 bases lay outside the gene matches. Germline V lookup: CDR1 MNHEY, CDR2 SMNVEV (reference sequence). CDR3 length: 17 residues. This CDR3 reads CASSLLGLATNTGELFF. The CDR3, as DNA: TGTGCCAGCAGTTTACTGGGACTAGCGACCAACACCGGGGAGCTGTTTTTT.

In regard to this clone: The identical CDR3 is also encoded by other nucleotide sequences in the sample. The chain carries TRBV7-3 and TRBJ2-1, with TRBD1 as a possible D gene (6 bases). The CDR3 runs 12 residues. Germline assignment: CDR1 SGHTA and CDR2 FQGTGA. V lost 5 bases and J 10 bases, leaving 12 bases between the germline ends. Written as DNA, the CDR3 is TGTGCCAGCAGCCTCACAGGGTTGGAGCAGTTCTTC. Its translation is CASSLTGLEQFF.

The chain links TRBV25-1 to TRBJ2-7; TRBD1 matches 7 bases. The CDR3 covers 14 residues. The trim removed 3 bases at V and 3 bases at J, leaving 5 bases unmatched. Germline CDR1 reads MGHDK; CDR2 reads SYGVNS. CDR3 nucleotides: TGTGCCAGCAGTGAGACAGGGATCAACTACGAGCAGTACTTC. As protein: CASSETGINYEQYF.

The chain joins TRBV4-3 to TRBJ2-7; tentative D call: TRBD1 (6 bases). Between the trimmed V and J ends, which lost 0 bases and 4 bases, there was a span of 13 bases. Germline lookup yields CDR1 LGHNA and CDR2 YSLEER. The CDR3 loop spans 15 amino acids. The CDR3 here is CASSQEPGTPYEQYF. Written as DNA, the CDR3 is TGCGCCAGCAGCCAAGAACCCGGGACACCTTACGAGCAGTACTTC.

This clone turned up a few times. The chain has TRBV9 and TRBJ2-5; D remains ambiguous. Deletions cut 5 bases from V and 5 bases from J, with 19 bases between. The germline V gene encodes CDR1 SGDLS and CDR2 YYNGEE. The CDR3 has 15 residues. The CDR3 nucleotides read TGTGCCAGCAGTCTTGTGGGGAAGTCGGGCGAGACCCAGTACTTC. This encodes CASSLVGKSGETQYF.

The chain employs TRBV7-9 and TRBJ1-1, with unresolved D. Germline CDR1 reads SEHNR; CDR2 reads FQNEAQ (reference sequence). The CDR3 covers 12 residues. Deletions cut 1 base from V and 11 bases from J, with 11 bases between. The DNA of the CDR3 is TGTGCCAGCAGCTTAGACTCCCGGTTTGCTTTCTTT. It is translated as CASSLDSRFAFF.

V usage is TRBV9 and J usage is TRBJ2-1; D remains unclear. The V and J ends lost 0 bases and 5 bases respectively, with 12 bases between them. There are 15 residues in the CDR3. From germline, CDR1 is SGDLS and CDR2 YYNGEE. CDR3 in DNA: TGTGCCAGCAGCGTAGCCACAGTCTACCACAATGAGCAGTTCTTC. Its translation is CASSVATVYHNEQFF.

This chain links TRBV7-3 with TRBJ1-1; D not resolved. Trimming removed 4 bases from V and 4 bases from J, with 7 bases in between. The CDR3 sequence is 12 residues long. CDR1 and CDR2 from the germline V gene are SGHTA and FQGTGA. CDR3 nucleotide sequence: TGTGCCAGCAGCTCTTCGGGCACTGAAGCTTTCTTT. Translated, it gives CASSSSGTEAFF.

This chain links TRBV2 with TRBJ1-1; tentative D call: TRBD1 (6 bases). The CDR3 length is 14 residues. CDR1 is SNHLY, CDR2 FYNNEI, per germline. Trimming took 6 bases from V and 3 from J, leaving 14 bases between them. As DNA, the CDR3 is TGTGCCAGCAGCTTCAGGGGTCGGGACACTGAAGCTTTCTTT. Amino acid sequence: CASSFRGRDTEAFF.

The V and J genes are TRBV5-1 and TRBJ2-1, with D possibly TRBD2 on 6 matching bases. The CDR3 loop spans 17 amino acids. V was trimmed by 4 bases and J by 0 bases, leaving 17 bases between them. Germline lookup yields CDR1 SGHRS and CDR2 YFSETQ. The CDR3 sequence is CASSRQGRETSYNEQFF. The CDR3 bases are TGCGCCAGCAGCCGCCAAGGACGGGAGACCTCCTACAATGAGCAGTTCTTC.

The genes are TRBV18 and TRBJ1-1; no definite D call. There are 16 residues in the CDR3. The germline gives CDR1 KGHSH, CDR2 LQKENI. Deletions cut 1 base from V and 0 bases from J, with 12 bases between. The CDR3 region is CASSPRRVVMNTEAFF. In DNA form, the CDR3 reads TGTGCCAGCTCACCACGAAGGGTAGTTATGAACACTGAAGCTTTCTTT.

J is TRBJ2-7 and V is TRBV6-5, with D possibly matching TRBD1 (6 bases). The V gene lost 10 bases and the J gene lost 2 bases, with 12 bases spanning the gap. The germline V gene has CDR1 MNHEY and CDR2 SVGAGI. The CDR3 extends over 12 amino acids. CDR3 amino acids: CATQGKPYEQYF. For the CDR3, the DNA is TGTGCCACTCAGGGGAAACCCTACGAGCAGTACTTC.

The CDR3 bases are TGTGCCAGTAGTATTCTCACTGGGGGGACCGGGGAGCTGTTTTTT. Its protein product is CASSILTGGTGELFF. This rearrangement joins TRBV19 to TRBJ2-2, with D perhaps matching TRBD2 (6 bases). V was cut by 3 bases and J by 5 bases, with 13 bases left in between. Per the germline V gene, CDR1 is LNHDA and CDR2 is SQIVND (reference sequence). The CDR3 has 15 amino acids.

The rearrangement links TRBV2 to TRBJ1-5; D is undetermined. CDR1 SNHLY and CDR2 FYNNEI come from the germline V gene. The CDR3 totals 14 residues. V dropped 2 bases and J dropped 4 bases, with 9 bases sitting between them. The CDR3 spells CASSEQSANQPQHF. As DNA, the CDR3 is TGTGCCAGCAGTGAACAGTCAGCTAATCAGCCCCAGCATTTT.

The chain couples TRBV4-2 to TRBJ2-5, with 16 bases lining up with TRBD2. CDR1 is LGHNA, CDR2 YNFKEQ, per germline. The CDR3 runs 19 residues. Unmatched junction bases numbered 6, after V lost 1 base and J lost 1 base. The CDR3 reads CASSQGPGLAGGTQETQYF. Written as DNA, the CDR3 is TGTGCCAGCAGCCAAGGGCCGGGACTAGCGGGAGGGACCCAAGAGACCCAGTACTTC.

This rearrangement joins TRBV11-2 to TRBJ2-7; D is unresolved. CDR3 length equals 14 residues. Germline CDR1 and CDR2: SGHAT and FQNNGV. Trimming cost V 4 bases and J 4 bases, with 14 bases left between them. CDR3 DNA sequence: TGTGCCAGCAGCTCCATCGAGCGCAAATACGAGCAGTACTTC. The encoded protein is CASSSIERKYEQYF.

The chain is built from TRBV28 and TRBJ1-5; D not certain. CDR3 length equals 17 residues. Looked up from germline, CDR1 is MDHEN and CDR2 is SYDVKM. Trimming removed 4 bases at V and 6 bases at J, with 22 bases between. The DNA of the CDR3 is TGTGCCAGCAGTTCCCACACCGGGCACCCCCTCGCTCAGCCCCAGCATTTT. It encodes CASSSHTGHPLAQPQHF. Looking up the rest from reference TRBV28 and TRBJ1-5 gives the full variable domain: DVKVTQSSRYLVKRTGEKVFLECVQDMDHENMFWYRQDPGLGLRLIYFSYDVKMKEKGDIPEGYSVSREKKERFSLILESASTNQTSMYLCASSSHTGHPLAQPQHFGDGTRLSIL.